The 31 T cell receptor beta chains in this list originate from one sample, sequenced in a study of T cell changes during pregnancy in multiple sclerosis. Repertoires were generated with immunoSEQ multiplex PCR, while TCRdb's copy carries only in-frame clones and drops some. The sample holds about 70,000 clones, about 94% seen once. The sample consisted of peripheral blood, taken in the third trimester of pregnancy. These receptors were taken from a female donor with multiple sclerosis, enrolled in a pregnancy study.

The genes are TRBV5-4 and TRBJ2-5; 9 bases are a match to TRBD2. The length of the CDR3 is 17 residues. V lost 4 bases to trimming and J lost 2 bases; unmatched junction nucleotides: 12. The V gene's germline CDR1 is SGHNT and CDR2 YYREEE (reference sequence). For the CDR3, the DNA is TGTGCCAGCAGCCCGCATCCCATGCTAGCGGGACAAGAGACCCAGTACTTC. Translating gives CASSPHPMLAGQETQYF.

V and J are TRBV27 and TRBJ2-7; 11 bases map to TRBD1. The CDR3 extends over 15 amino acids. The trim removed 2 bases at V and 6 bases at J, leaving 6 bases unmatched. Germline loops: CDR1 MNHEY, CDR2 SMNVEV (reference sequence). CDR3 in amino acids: CASSLAGTGGREQYF. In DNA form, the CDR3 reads TGTGCCAGCAGTTTAGCCGGGACAGGGGGACGCGAGCAGTACTTC.

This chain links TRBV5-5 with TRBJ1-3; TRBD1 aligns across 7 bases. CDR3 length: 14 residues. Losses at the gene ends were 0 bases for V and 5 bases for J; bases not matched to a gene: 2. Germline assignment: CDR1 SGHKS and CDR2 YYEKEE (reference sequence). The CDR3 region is CASSLEGGRNTIYF. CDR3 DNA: TGTGCCAGCAGCTTGGAAGGGGGCCGAAACACCATATATTTT.

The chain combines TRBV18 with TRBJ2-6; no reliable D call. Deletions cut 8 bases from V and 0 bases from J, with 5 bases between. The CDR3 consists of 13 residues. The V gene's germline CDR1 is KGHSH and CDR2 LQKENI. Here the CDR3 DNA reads TGTGCCAGCCAAAACTCTGGGGCCAACGTCCTGACTTTC. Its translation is CASQNSGANVLTF.

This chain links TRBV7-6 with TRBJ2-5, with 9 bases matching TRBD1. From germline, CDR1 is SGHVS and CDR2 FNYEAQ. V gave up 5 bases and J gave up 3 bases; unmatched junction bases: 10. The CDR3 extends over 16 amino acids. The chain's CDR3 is CASSLPVGDREETQYF. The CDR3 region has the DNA TGTGCCAGCAGCCTCCCGGTTGGGGACAGGGAAGAGACCCAGTACTTC.

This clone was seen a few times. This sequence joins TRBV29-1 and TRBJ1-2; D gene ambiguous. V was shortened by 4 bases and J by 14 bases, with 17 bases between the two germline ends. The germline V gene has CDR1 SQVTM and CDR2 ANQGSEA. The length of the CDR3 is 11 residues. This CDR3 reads CSVAVGLRRTF. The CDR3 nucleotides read TGCAGCGTTGCGGTCGGCCTCAGGAGGACCTTC. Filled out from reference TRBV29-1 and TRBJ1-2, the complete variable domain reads SAVISQKPSRDICQRGTSLTIQCQVDSQVTMMFWYRQQPGQSLTLIATANQGSEATYESGFVIDKFPISRPNLTFSTLTVSNMSPEDSSIYLCSVAVGLRRTFGSGTRLTVV.

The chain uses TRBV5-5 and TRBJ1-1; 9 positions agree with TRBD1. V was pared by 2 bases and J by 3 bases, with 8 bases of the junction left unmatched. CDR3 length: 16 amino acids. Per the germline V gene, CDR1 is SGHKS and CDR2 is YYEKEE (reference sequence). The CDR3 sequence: CASSLQGARGDTEAFF. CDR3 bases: TGTGCCAGCAGCTTACAGGGGGCTAGGGGGGACACTGAAGCTTTCTTT.

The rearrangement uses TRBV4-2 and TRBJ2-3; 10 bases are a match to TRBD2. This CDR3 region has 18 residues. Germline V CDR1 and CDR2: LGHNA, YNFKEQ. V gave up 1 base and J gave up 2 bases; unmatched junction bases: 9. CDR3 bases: TGTGCCAGCAGCCAAGTCGGGAAAGCGGGGGGGTCCACAGATACGCAGTATTTT. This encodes CASSQVGKAGGSTDTQYF.

The CDR3 DNA reads TGTGCCACCAGCAGACGTTTCGTGGGGGGGGAAAGGGAGCTGTTTTTT. Its translation: CATSRRFVGGERELFF. The chain employs TRBV15 and TRBJ2-2, with 7 bases fitting TRBD2. The CDR3 loop spans 16 amino acids. In germline, CDR1 is LNHNV, CDR2 YYDKDF (reference sequence). V shed 2 bases and J 9 bases; nucleotides not matched to a gene: 12.

In nucleotides, the CDR3 is TGTGCCAGCAGCTTAGGGGAGGTTGAGACAGATACGCAGTATTTT. Its translation: CASSLGEVETDTQYF. This sequence joins TRBV7-9 and TRBJ2-3; D may be TRBD2 (6 bases). Trimming removed 1 base at V and 3 bases at J, with 11 bases between. CDR1 SEHNR and CDR2 FQNEAQ come from the germline V gene (reference sequence). The length of the CDR3 is 15 residues.

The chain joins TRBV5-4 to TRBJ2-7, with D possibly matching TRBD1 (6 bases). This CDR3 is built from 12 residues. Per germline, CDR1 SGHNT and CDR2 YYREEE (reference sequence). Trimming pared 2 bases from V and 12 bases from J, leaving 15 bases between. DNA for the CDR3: TGTGCCAGCAGCTTCTACGAACAGGGAAGGTACTTC. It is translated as CASSFYEQGRYF.

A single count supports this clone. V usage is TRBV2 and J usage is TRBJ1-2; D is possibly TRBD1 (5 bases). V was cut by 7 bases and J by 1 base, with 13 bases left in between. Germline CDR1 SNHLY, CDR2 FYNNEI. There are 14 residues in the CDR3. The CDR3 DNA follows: TGTGCCAGCAAATCCCCAGGGCTTAACTATGGCTACACCTTC. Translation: CASKSPGLNYGYTF.

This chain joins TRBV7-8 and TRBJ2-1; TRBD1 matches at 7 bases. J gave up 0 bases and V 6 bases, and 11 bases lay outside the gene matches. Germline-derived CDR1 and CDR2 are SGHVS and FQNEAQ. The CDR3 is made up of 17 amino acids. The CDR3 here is CASSKFGTAHSYNEQFF. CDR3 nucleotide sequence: TGTGCCAGCAGTAAGTTCGGGACAGCCCACTCCTACAATGAGCAGTTCTTC.

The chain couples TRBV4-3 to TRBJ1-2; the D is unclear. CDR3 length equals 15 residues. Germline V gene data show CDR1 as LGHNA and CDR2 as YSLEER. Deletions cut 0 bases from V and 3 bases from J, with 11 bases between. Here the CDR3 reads CASSQERGIDYGYTF. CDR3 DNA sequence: TGCGCCAGCAGCCAAGAACGGGGAATTGACTATGGCTACACCTTC.

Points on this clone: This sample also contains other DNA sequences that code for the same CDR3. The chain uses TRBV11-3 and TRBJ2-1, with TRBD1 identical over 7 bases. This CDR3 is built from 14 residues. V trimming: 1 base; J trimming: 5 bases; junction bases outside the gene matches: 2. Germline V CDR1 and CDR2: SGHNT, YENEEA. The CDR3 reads CASSLGGQNNEQFF. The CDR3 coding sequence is TGTGCCAGCAGCTTAGGGGGACAGAACAATGAGCAGTTCTTC.

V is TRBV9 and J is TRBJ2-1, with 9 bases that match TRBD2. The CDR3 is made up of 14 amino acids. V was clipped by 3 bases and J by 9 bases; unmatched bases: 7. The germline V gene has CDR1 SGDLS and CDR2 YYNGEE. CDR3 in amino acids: CASSGGGGVVEQFF. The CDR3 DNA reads TGTGCCAGCAGCGGTGGCGGGGGGGTAGTTGAGCAGTTCTTC.

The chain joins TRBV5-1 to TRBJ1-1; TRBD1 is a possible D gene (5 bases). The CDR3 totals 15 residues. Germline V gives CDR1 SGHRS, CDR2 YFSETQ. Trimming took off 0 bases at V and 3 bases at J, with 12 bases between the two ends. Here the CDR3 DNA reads TGCGCCAGCAGCTTGGCCCTGTCGGGGGACACTGAAGCTTTCTTT. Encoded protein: CASSLALSGDTEAFF.

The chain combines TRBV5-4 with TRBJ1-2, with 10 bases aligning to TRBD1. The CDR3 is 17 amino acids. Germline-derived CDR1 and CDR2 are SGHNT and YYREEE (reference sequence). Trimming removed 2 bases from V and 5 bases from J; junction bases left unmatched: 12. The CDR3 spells CASSLGTGVGRFYGYTF. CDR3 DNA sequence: TGTGCCAGCAGCTTAGGGACAGGGGTCGGGAGATTTTATGGCTACACCTTC.

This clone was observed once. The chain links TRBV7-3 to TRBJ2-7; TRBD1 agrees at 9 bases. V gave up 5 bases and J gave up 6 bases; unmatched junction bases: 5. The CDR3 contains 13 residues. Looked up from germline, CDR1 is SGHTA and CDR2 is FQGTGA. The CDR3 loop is CASSQGQGSEQYF. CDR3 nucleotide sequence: TGTGCCAGCAGCCAAGGACAGGGGAGCGAGCAGTACTTC.

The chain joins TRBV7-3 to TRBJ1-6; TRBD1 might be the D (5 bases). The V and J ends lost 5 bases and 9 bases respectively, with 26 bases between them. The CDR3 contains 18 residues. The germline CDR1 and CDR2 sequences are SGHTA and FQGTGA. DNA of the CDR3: TGTGCCAGCAGCCTGCTGCCACTTTCAGGGAATGGAATTTCACCCCTCCACTTT. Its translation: CASSLLPLSGNGISPLHF.

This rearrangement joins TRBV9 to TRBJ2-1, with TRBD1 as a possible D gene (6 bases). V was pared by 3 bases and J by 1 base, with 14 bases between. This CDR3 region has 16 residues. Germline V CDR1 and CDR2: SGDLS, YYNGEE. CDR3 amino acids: CASSEGVGMSYNEQFF. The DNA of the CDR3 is TGTGCCAGCAGCGAGGGGGTGGGAATGTCCTACAATGAGCAGTTCTTC.

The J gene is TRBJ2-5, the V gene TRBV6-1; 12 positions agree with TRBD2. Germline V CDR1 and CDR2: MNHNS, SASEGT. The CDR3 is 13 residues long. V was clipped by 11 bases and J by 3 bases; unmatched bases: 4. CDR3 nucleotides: TGTGCCTCTCGGACTAGCGGGGAAGAGACCCAGTACTTC. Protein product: CASRTSGEETQYF.

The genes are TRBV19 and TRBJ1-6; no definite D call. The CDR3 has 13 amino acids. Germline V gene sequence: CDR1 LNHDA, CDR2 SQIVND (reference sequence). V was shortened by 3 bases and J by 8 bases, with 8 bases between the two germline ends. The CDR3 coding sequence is TGTGCCAGTAGTATTTTGGAGGATTCACCCCTCCACTTT. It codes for CASSILEDSPLHF.

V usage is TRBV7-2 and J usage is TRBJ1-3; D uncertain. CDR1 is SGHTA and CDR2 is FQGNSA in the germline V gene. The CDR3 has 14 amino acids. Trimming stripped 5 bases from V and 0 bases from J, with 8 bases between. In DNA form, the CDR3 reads TGTGCCAGCAGCCCACAGTTCTCTGGAAACACCATATATTTT. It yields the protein CASSPQFSGNTIYF.

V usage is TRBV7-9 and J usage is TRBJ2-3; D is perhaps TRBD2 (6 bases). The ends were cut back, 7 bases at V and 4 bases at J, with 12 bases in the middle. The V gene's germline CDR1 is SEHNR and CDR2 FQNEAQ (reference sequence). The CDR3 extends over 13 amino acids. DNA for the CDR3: TGTGCCAGCACCCCGGGACTGGCAGATACGCAGTATTTT. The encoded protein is CASTPGLADTQYF.

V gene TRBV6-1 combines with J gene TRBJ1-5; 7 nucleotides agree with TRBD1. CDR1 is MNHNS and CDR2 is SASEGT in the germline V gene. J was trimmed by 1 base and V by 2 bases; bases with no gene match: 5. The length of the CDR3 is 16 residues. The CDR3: CASSETRGRSNQPQHF. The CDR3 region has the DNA TGTGCCAGCAGTGAAACGAGGGGGCGAAGCAATCAGCCCCAGCATTTT.

In DNA form, the CDR3 reads TGTGCCAGCAGCTTCACAGGGACCTATGGCTACACCTTC. This sequence encodes CASSFTGTYGYTF. This rearrangement joins TRBV7-3 to TRBJ1-2; weak D call: TRBD1 (6 bases). Trimming cost V 3 bases and J 4 bases, with 9 bases left between them. CDR1 is SGHTA and CDR2 is FQGTGA in the germline V gene. The CDR3 length is 13 residues.

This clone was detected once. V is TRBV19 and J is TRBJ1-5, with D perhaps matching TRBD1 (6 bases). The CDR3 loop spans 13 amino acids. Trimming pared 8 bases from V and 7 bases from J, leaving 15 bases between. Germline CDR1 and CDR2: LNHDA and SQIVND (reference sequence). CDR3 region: CASVQGFKQPQHF. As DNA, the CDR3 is TGTGCCAGTGTACAGGGTTTCAAGCAGCCCCAGCATTTT.

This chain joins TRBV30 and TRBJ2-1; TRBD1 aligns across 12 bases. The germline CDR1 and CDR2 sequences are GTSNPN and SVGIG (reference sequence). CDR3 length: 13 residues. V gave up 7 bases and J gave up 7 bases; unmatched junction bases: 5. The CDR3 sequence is CASRDRGQNEQFF. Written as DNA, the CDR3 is TGTGCCTCCCGGGACAGGGGGCAAAATGAGCAGTTCTTC.

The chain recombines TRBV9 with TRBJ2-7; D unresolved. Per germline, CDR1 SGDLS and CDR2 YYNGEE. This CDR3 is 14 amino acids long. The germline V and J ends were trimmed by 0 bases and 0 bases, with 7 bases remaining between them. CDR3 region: CASSVGVISYEQYF. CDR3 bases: TGTGCCAGCAGCGTAGGTGTCATCTCCTACGAGCAGTACTTC. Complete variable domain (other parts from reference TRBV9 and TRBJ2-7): DSGVTQTPKHLITATGQRVTLRCSPRSGDLSVYWYQQSLDQGLQFLIQYYNGEERAKGNILERFSAQQFPDLHSELNLSSLELGDSALYFCASSVGVISYEQYFGPGTRLTVT.

The CDR3 bases are TGTGCCAGCAGTAAACAGGTCAACTCCTACAATGAGCAGTTCTTC. It specifies CASSKQVNSYNEQFF. V is TRBV6-1 and J is TRBJ2-1; possible D gene TRBD1, 5 bases. Per germline, CDR1 MNHNS and CDR2 SASEGT. Trimming cost V 5 bases and J 0 bases, with 11 bases left between them. The CDR3 runs 15 residues.